A selection of T cell receptor beta chains follows, all from one sample in a study of T cells after yellow fever vaccination. A single record per CDR3 protein comes from TCRdb applying MiXCR to the 5' RACE reads. The repertoire consists of around 120,000 distinct CDR3 sequences, with about 15% occurring once and the leading ten covering 35% to 45%. This sample comprised CD8+ T cells sorted from PBMCs, obtained 5 days after the yellow fever booster vaccination. The receptors stem from a man between 18 and 29 years old who received the YFV17D yellow fever vaccine. Each CDR3 is given with its conserved first and last residue. The order of the fields is clone size, V gene, D gene, J gene, CDR3 protein, CDR3 DNA. D genes are given only for firm matches. A row's size may be missing; if present it is once, few, many or a size class.

once	TRBV3-1	NA	TRBJ1-5	CASSPRTENQPQHF	TGTGCCAGCAGCCCCAGGACAGAGAATCAGCCCCAGCATTTT
NA	TRBV4-3	NA	TRBJ2-7	CASSQAPTDSYEQYF	TGCGCCAGCAGCCAAGCCCCAACGGACAGCTACGAGCAGTACTTC
few	TRBV6-2/TRBV6-3	TRBD1	TRBJ1-5	CASSSRLGQGRNQPQHF	TGTGCCAGCAGCTCACGGCTAGGACAGGGCCGCAATCAGCCCCAGCATTTT
NA	TRBV19	TRBD2	TRBJ2-3	CASIGPGGPDTQYF	TGTGCCAGTATAGGCCCGGGGGGGCCAGATACGCAGTATTTT
NA	TRBV29-1	NA	TRBJ1-2	CSVGIEAERRYTF	TGCAGCGTTGGGATCGAGGCCGAGAGACGGTACACCTTC
few	TRBV4-3	TRBD1	TRBJ2-4	CASSRERQGAVAKNIQYF	TGCGCCAGCAGCCGAGAGAGACAGGGGGCAGTGGCCAAAAACATTCAGTACTTC
NA	TRBV11-2	NA	TRBJ1-1	CASSSGTHTEAFF	TGTGCCAGCAGCTCAGGGACCCACACTGAAGCTTTCTTT
many	TRBV15	TRBD2	TRBJ2-1	CATSRPTSEPHNEQFF	TGTGCCACCAGCAGGCCTACTAGCGAGCCCCACAATGAGCAGTTCTTC
few	TRBV29-1	NA	TRBJ2-1	CSVEGRDPISVSYNEQFF	TGCAGCGTTGAGGGCCGGGACCCTATCTCTGTCTCCTACAATGAGCAGTTCTTC
NA	TRBV10-2	NA	TRBJ2-2	CASNPDGQNTGELFF	TGCGCCAGCAATCCTGACGGGCAAAACACCGGGGAGCTGTTTTTT
few	TRBV7-2	NA	TRBJ1-1	CASSWTAMNTEAFF	TGTGCCAGCAGCTGGACAGCCATGAACACTGAAGCTTTCTTT
NA	TRBV19	NA	TRBJ1-2	CAWRDMRVYGYTF	TGTGCCTGGAGGGACATGCGGGTCTATGGCTACACCTTC
NA	TRBV28	NA	TRBJ2-7	CASSLFGPSYEQYF	TGTGCCAGCAGTTTATTCGGTCCTTCTTACGAGCAGTACTTC
few	TRBV19	TRBD1	TRBJ1-1	CASKQGSRTEAFF	TGTGCCAGCAAACAGGGGAGTAGAACTGAAGCTTTCTTT
NA	TRBV4-1	TRBD1	TRBJ2-2	CASSQQGQGELFF	TGCGCCAGCAGCCAGCAGGGACAGGGGGAGCTGTTTTTT
NA	TRBV14	TRBD1	TRBJ2-5	CASSETGEETQYF	TGTGCCAGCAGCGAGACAGGGGAAGAGACCCAGTACTTC